This T cell receptor beta chain emerged from a study of T cell responses to AZD1222 COVID-19 vaccine. Study-level results: White British donors predominated, females outnumbered males, and clonal diversity was possibly underestimated. It was only a handful of AZD1222 recipients who were seropositive at baseline.

From germline, CDR1 is MNHEY and CDR2 SVGEGT. The germline V and J ends were trimmed by 0 bases and 5 bases, with 7 bases remaining between them. This CDR3 spans 13 amino acids. Of note for this clone: The antigen is undetermined.

Sequencing used immunoSEQ multiplex PCR; TCRdb keeps in-frame clones, though not all of them. This table has about 150,000 clones, approximately 88% appearing once. The genes are TRBV6-2 or TRBV6-3 and TRBJ1-1; D gene uncertain. The sample here was peripheral blood, taken on day 0 of MenACWY control vaccination. The clonotype originates from an adult in good health. CDR3 amino acids: CASSYSWLTEAFF. The CDR3 nucleotides read TGTGCCAGCAGTTACTCCTGGTTAACTGAAGCTTTCTTT.